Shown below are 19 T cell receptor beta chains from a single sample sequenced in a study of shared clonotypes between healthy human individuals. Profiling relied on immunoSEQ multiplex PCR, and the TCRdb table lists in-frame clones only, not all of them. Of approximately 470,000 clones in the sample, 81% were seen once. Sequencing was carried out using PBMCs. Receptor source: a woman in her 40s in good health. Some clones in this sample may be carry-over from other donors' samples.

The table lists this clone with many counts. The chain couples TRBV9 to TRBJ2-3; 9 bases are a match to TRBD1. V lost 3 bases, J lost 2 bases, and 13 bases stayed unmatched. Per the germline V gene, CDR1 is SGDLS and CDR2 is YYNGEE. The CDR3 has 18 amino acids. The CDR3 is CASSANPGQGTPTDTQYF. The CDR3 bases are TGTGCCAGCAGCGCCAATCCGGGACAGGGAACTCCCACAGATACGCAGTATTTT.

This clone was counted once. As DNA, the CDR3 is TGTGCCAGCAGCTTAGGTGACAAGACAGGGGTTTACGAGCAGTACTTC. This translates into CASSLGDKTGVYEQYF. This chain joins TRBV7-9 and TRBJ2-7, with 8 bases lining up with TRBD1. This CDR3 region has 16 residues. Germline assignment: CDR1 SEHNR and CDR2 FQNEAQ (reference sequence). With V trimmed by 1 base and J by 4 bases, 9 bases remained unmatched.

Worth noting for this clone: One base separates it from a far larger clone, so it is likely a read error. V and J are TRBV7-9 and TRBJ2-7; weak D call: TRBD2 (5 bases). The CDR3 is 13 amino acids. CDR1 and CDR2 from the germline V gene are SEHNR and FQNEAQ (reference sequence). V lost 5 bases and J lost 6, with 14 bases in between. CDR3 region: CASSTQLDVEQYF. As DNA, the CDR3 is TGTGCCAGCAGCACGCAACTAGACGTCGAGCAGTACTTC.

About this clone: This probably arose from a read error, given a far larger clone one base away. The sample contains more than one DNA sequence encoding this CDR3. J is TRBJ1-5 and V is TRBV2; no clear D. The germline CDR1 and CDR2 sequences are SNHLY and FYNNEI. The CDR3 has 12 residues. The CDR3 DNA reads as TGTGCCAGCAAATGGAGCAATCAGCCCCAGCACTTT. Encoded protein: CASKWSNQPQHF. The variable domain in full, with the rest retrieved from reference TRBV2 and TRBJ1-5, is EPEVTQTPSHQVTQMGQEVILRCVPISNHLYFYWYRQILGQKVEFLVSFYNNEISEKSEIFDDQFSVERPDGSNFTLKIRSTKLEDSAMYFCASKWSNQPQHFGDGTRLSIL.

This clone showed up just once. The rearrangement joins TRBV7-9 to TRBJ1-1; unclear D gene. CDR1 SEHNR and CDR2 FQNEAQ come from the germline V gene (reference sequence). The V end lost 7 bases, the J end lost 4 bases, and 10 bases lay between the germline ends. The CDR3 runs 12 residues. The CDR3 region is CASKNLGTEAFF. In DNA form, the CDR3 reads TGTGCCAGCAAGAACCTGGGCACTGAAGCTTTCTTT.

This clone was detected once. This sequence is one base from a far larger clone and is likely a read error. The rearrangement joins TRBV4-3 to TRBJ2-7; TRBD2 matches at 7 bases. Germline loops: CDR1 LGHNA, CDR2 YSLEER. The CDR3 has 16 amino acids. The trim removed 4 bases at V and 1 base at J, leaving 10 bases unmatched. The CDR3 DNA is TGCGCCAGCAGCCGCCTACGTGGGCGGGGGTCCTACGAGCAGTACTTC. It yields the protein CASSRLRGRGSYEQYF.

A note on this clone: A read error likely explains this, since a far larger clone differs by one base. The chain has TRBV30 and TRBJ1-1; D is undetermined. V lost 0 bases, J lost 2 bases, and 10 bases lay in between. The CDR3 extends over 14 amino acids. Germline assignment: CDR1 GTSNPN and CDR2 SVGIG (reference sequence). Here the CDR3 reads CAWSVRWINTEAFF. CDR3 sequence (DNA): TGTGCCTGGAGTGTGAGATGGATAAACACTGAAGCTTTCTTT.

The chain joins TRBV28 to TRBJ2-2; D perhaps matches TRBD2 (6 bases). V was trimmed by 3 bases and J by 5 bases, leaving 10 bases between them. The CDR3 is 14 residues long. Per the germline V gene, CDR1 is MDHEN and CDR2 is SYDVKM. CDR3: CASSFGGMTGELFF. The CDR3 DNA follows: TGTGCCAGCAGTTTTGGGGGGATGACCGGGGAGCTGTTTTTT.

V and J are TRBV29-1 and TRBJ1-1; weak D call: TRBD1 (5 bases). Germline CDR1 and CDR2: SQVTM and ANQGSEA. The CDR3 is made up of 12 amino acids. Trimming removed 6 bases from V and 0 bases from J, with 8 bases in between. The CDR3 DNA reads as TGCAGCGTAGACAGCCTGAACACTGAAGCTTTCTTT. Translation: CSVDSLNTEAFF. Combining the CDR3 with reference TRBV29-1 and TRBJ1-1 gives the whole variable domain SAVISQKPSRDICQRGTSLTIQCQVDSQVTMMFWYRQQPGQSLTLIATANQGSEATYESGFVIDKFPISRPNLTFSTLTVSNMSPEDSSIYLCSVDSLNTEAFFGQGTRLTVV.

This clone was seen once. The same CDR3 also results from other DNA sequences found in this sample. This CDR3 reads CASRDRAYEQYF. CDR3 nucleotides: TGTGCCAGCCGGGACAGGGCCTACGAGCAGTACTTC. This chain uses TRBV2 with TRBJ2-7; 9 positions agree with TRBD1. The CDR3 has 12 amino acids. The V gene end was trimmed by 8 bases and the J gene end by 2 bases; junction bases not matched to a gene: 1. Germline values: CDR1 SNHLY, CDR2 FYNNEI.

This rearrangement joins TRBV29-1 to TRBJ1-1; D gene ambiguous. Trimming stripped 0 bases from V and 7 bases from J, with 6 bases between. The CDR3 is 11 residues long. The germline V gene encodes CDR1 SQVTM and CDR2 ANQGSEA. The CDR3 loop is CSVEEGFEAFF. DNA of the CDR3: TGCAGCGTTGAAGAAGGGTTTGAAGCTTTCTTT.

The CDR3 protein is CASSQERPGGRGDIQYF. The CDR3 DNA follows: TGCGCCAGCAGCCAAGAGCGTCCCGGAGGGAGGGGCGACATTCAGTACTTC. The chain uses TRBV4-3 and TRBJ2-4, with TRBD2 matching 7 bases. The CDR3 is made up of 17 amino acids. V lost 0 bases and J lost 8; bases outside the gene matches: 13. The germline V gene has CDR1 LGHNA and CDR2 YSLEER.

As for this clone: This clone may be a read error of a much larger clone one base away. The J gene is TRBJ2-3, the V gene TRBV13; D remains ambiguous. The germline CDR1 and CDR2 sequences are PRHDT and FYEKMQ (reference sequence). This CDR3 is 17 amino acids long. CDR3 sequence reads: CASSLVVAAARTYTQYF. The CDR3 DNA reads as TGTGCCAGCAGCTTAGTGGTCGCGGCAGCACGCACATATACGCAGTATTTT.

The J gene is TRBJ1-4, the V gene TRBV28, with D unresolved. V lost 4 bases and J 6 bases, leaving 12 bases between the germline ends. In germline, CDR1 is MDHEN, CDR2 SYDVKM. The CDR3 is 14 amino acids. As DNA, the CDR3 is TGTGCCAGCAGTTCTCCCGGCACAGATGAAAAACTGTTTTTT. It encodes CASSSPGTDEKLFF.

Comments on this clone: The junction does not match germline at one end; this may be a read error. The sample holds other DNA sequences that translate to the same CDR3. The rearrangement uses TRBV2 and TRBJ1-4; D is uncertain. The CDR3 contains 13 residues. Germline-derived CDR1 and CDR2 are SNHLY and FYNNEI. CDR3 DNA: TGTGCTAGCAACCGGATTACTAATGAAAAGCTGTTTTTT. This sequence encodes CASNRITNEKLFF.

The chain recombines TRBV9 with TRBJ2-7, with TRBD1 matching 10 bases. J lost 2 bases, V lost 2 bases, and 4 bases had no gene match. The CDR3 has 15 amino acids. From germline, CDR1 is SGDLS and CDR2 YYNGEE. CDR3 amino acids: CASSVPGQGAYEQYF. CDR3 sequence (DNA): TGTGCCAGCAGCGTCCCAGGACAGGGGGCCTACGAGCAGTACTTC.

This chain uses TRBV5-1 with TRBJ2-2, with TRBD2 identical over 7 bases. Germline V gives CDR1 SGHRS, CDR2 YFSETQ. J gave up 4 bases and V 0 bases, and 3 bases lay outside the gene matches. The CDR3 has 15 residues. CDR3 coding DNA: TGCGCCAGCAGCTTGGCCAGCGGGACCACCGGGGAGCTGTTTTTT. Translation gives CASSLASGTTGELFF.

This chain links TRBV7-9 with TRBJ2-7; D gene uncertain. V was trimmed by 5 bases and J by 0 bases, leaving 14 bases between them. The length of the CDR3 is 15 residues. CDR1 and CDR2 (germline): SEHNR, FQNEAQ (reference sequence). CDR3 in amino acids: CASSPRIGPSYEQYF. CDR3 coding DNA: TGTGCCAGCAGCCCCCGTATTGGACCCTCCTACGAGCAGTACTTC.

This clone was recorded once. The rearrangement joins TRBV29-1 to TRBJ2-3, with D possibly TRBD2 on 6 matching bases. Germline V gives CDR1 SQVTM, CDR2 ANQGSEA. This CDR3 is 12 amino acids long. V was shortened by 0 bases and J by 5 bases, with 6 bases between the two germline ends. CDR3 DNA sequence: TGCAGCGTTGAAGAGGGGGGAGATACGCAGTATTTT. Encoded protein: CSVEEGGDTQYF.